The 21 T cell receptor beta chains below were found in one sample sequenced in a study of cytomegalovirus exposure and HLA in healthy donors. Amplification used 60 Vbeta primers and 13 Jbeta primers. Sequencing was performed with immunoSEQ multiplex PCR; in TCRdb, only in-frame clones are kept and a portion is missing. Counted here are about 140,000 clones, about 70% occurring once; the ten biggest clones make up more than 9%. Sequenced input: PBMCs. The receptors derive from a man younger than 45 in good health and CMV-seropositive.

V gene TRBV19 combines with J gene TRBJ1-1; no clear D gene. V was cut by 5 bases and J by 0 bases, with 10 bases left in between. Germline CDR1 LNHDA, CDR2 SQIVND (reference sequence). The length of the CDR3 is 14 residues. The CDR3 DNA follows: TGTGCCAGTAGTTCTACAGCAATGAACACTGAAGCTTTCTTT. This sequence encodes CASSSTAMNTEAFF.

Turning to this clone: A read error may produce the germline difference seen at one junction end. The J gene is TRBJ2-3, the V gene TRBV7-7; TRBD2 is a possible D gene (5 bases). Germline V lookup: CDR1 SSHAT, CDR2 FNYEAQ (reference sequence). The CDR3 covers 17 residues. The CDR3 sequence is CASSLAPGSAPTDTQYF. The CDR3 DNA reads as TGTGCTAGCAGCTTAGCGCCAGGATCGGCTCCCACAGATACGCAGTATTTT.

J is TRBJ1-3 and V is TRBV28; 8 bases are shared with TRBD1. Per the germline V gene, CDR1 is MDHEN and CDR2 is SYDVKM. With 5 bases clipped from V and 0 bases from J, the junction kept 6 bases outside the gene matches. The CDR3 extends over 16 amino acids. CDR3 nucleotides: TGTGCCAGCAGTCTTGGTGGACAGGGCTCTGGAAACACCATATATTTT. This translates into CASSLGGQGSGNTIYF.

The CDR3 spells CASSQNGDTEAFF. Here the CDR3 DNA reads TGTGCCAGCAGCCAAAACGGAGACACTGAAGCTTTCTTT. The genes are TRBV14 and TRBJ1-1; D gene ambiguous. The germline gives CDR1 SGHDN, CDR2 FVKESK. This CDR3 comprises 13 residues. The V and J ends lost 2 bases and 3 bases respectively, with 7 bases between them.

The CDR3 sequence: CASSQVRIGTSGTEQFF. The CDR3 DNA sequence: TGTGCCAGCAGCCAAGTGCGTATAGGGACTAGCGGGACTGAGCAGTTCTTC. J is TRBJ2-1 and V is TRBV14, with 13 bases that match TRBD2. The CDR3 length is 17 residues. Germline values: CDR1 SGHDN, CDR2 FVKESK. Trimming cost V 1 base and J 9 bases; bases outside gene matches: 9.

This chain joins TRBV9 and TRBJ2-1; 9 bases line up with TRBD2. The CDR3 covers 16 residues. With V trimmed by 0 bases and J by 10 bases, 11 bases remained unmatched. Germline-derived CDR1 and CDR2 are SGDLS and YYNGEE. This CDR3 is CASSVVFAGGADEQFF. DNA of the CDR3: TGTGCCAGCAGCGTAGTTTTTGCGGGAGGGGCGGACGAGCAGTTCTTC.

At least ten counts were recorded for this clone. The chain joins TRBV6-6 to TRBJ2-7; 8 bases agree with TRBD2. The CDR3 extends over 15 amino acids. V lost 2 bases and J lost 4; bases outside the gene matches: 7. Germline V gene data show CDR1 as MNHNY and CDR2 as SVGAGI (reference sequence). CDR3: CASSYVVAGGYEQYF. The CDR3 coding sequence is TGTGCCAGCAGTTACGTGGTTGCGGGAGGTTACGAGCAGTACTTC.

The chain has TRBV27 and TRBJ1-1; D uncertain. Deletions cut 2 bases from V and 2 bases from J, with 12 bases between. The CDR3 covers 15 residues. CDR1 is MNHEY, CDR2 SMNVEV, per germline (reference sequence). CDR3 region: CASSLLLGSNTEAFF. CDR3 bases: TGTGCCAGCAGTTTACTGCTCGGGAGTAACACTGAAGCTTTCTTT.

Of note for this clone: At the DNA level, this CDR3 is encoded by other sequences in the same sample as well. The rearrangement joins TRBV7-9 to TRBJ2-7, with D possibly matching TRBD2 (6 bases). Germline CDR1 is SEHNR and CDR2 is FQNEAQ (reference sequence). The CDR3 extends over 15 amino acids. V lost 1 base, J lost 3 bases, and 13 bases lay in between. CDR3 residues: CASSLGGTAYYEQYF. In nucleotides, the CDR3 is TGTGCCAGCAGCTTAGGCGGGACGGCTTACTACGAGCAGTACTTC.

This clone occurred a few times. The rearrangement joins TRBV5-1 to TRBJ1-1, with TRBD1 matching 7 bases. Germline CDR1 SGHRS, CDR2 YFSETQ. CDR3 size: 14 residues. The V and J ends lost 0 bases and 5 bases, in that order; junction bases with no gene match: 4. CDR3 residues: CASSLVQGETEAFF. The CDR3 DNA is TGCGCCAGCAGCTTGGTCCAGGGGGAGACTGAAGCTTTCTTT.

The chain is built from TRBV2 and TRBJ2-1; no clear D. The CDR3 spans 13 residues. Per germline, CDR1 SNHLY and CDR2 FYNNEI. Trimming stripped 2 bases from V and 8 bases from J, with 10 bases between. CDR3: CASSEPLIDEQFF. CDR3 coding DNA: TGTGCCAGCAGTGAACCACTAATCGATGAGCAGTTCTTC.

This rearrangement joins TRBV5-1 to TRBJ2-2; D possibly corresponds to TRBD2 (6 bases). The CDR3 has 21 amino acids. V was trimmed by 0 bases and J by 0 bases, leaving 24 bases between them. Germline V gene sequence: CDR1 SGHRS, CDR2 YFSETQ. For the CDR3, the DNA is TGCGCCAGCAGCTTGGCCAACTACCCTATCTCGGGAGATCCGAACACCGGGGAGCTGTTTTTT. This codes for CASSLANYPISGDPNTGELFF.

The chain couples TRBV6-6 to TRBJ1-4, with 11 nucleotides matching TRBD1. The CDR3 extends over 15 amino acids. Unmatched junction bases numbered 7, after V lost 1 base and J lost 12 bases. Germline V gives CDR1 MNHNY, CDR2 SVGAGI (reference sequence). The CDR3 nucleotides read TGTGCCAGCAGTTACTTGGGACAGGGGGGCGAAGAACTGTTTTTT. Translation gives CASSYLGQGGEELFF.

J is TRBJ1-2 and V is TRBV5-4, with 9 bases lining up with TRBD1. The germline V gene has CDR1 SGHNT and CDR2 YYREEE (reference sequence). The CDR3 totals 16 residues. Unmatched junction bases numbered 15, after V lost 7 bases and J lost 5 bases. This CDR3 is CASRSDPQGARYGYTF. DNA of the CDR3: TGTGCCAGCCGATCAGACCCACAGGGGGCGAGGTATGGCTACACCTTC.

V usage is TRBV4-2 and J usage is TRBJ2-1, with 9 bases matching TRBD2. This CDR3 contains 16 residues. J gave up 8 bases and V 1 base, and 9 bases lay outside the gene matches. The germline V gene has CDR1 LGHNA and CDR2 YNFKEQ. This CDR3 reads CASSQAFSGSKDEQFF. CDR3 DNA sequence: TGTGCCAGCAGCCAAGCCTTTAGCGGGAGTAAAGATGAGCAGTTCTTC.

The gene calls are TRBV2 and TRBJ2-3; 8 bases line up with TRBD2. Germline CDR1 SNHLY, CDR2 FYNNEI. With 7 bases clipped from V and 3 bases from J, the junction kept 6 bases outside the gene matches. CDR3 length: 14 amino acids. The CDR3: CASTLAGSTDTQYF. In DNA, the CDR3 is TGTGCCAGCACCTTAGCGGGAAGTACAGATACGCAGTATTTT.

V is TRBV5-1 and J is TRBJ2-5; 14 positions agree with TRBD2. This CDR3 region has 18 residues. The V gene's germline CDR1 is SGHRS and CDR2 YFSETQ. With 4 bases clipped from V and 3 bases from J, the junction kept 11 bases outside the gene matches. The CDR3 DNA reads as TGCGCCAGCAGCCCCTGGGGACTAGCGGGAGCGGCGAAAGAGACCCAGTACTTC. This encodes CASSPWGLAGAAKETQYF.

The rearrangement uses TRBV4-2 and TRBJ2-7; 10 nucleotides align to TRBD2. The CDR3 consists of 16 residues. Germline V gene lookup returns CDR1 LGHNA and CDR2 YNFKEQ. J gave up 2 bases and V 1 base, and 5 bases lay outside the gene matches. The CDR3 reads CASSQGASGGTYEQYF. In nucleotides, the CDR3 is TGTGCCAGCAGCCAAGGGGCTAGCGGGGGCACCTACGAGCAGTACTTC.

The DNA of the CDR3 is TGCAGCGTACTGTTTAGAGGTTCCTATGGCTACACCTTC. Encoded protein: CSVLFRGSYGYTF. The chain recombines TRBV29-1 with TRBJ1-2; D unclear. V lost 6 bases and J lost 4, with 15 bases in between. The CDR3 is 13 residues long. Germline V gene sequence: CDR1 SQVTM, CDR2 ANQGSEA.

This clone was seen once. The chain uses TRBV28 and TRBJ1-4; 7 bases fit TRBD1. The V segment lost 8 bases and the J segment 5 bases; nucleotides outside the gene matches: 8. Germline V gene data show CDR1 as MDHEN and CDR2 as SYDVKM. This CDR3 has 14 amino acids. The CDR3 bases are TGTGCCAGCCAGATAGGGGGCTCGAATGAAAAACTGTTTTTT. Residues: CASQIGGSNEKLFF.

With regard to this clone: A junction boundary mismatches the germline segment, possibly from a read error. V and J are TRBV7-9 and TRBJ2-3; 8 bases align to TRBD2. This CDR3 has 17 amino acids. Germline V gene sequence: CDR1 SEHNR, CDR2 FQNEAQ (reference sequence). Here the CDR3 DNA reads TGTTCCAGCAGCTTATGGTTAAGCGGGAGAGGGGCGGATACGCAGTATTTT. Protein sequence: CSSSLWLSGRGADTQYF.